This entry lists 29 T cell receptor beta chains sequenced from one sample in a study of blood T cell repertoires in COVID-19. Generated by immunoSEQ multiplex PCR, the TCRdb table keeps only in-frame clones and is missing some. This table holds more than 85,000 clones, about 86% found once. Input material: peripheral blood. The receptors originated from a man aged 45-65 years with COVID-19, enrolled during active disease.

This rearrangement joins TRBV4-2 to TRBJ2-7, with 8 bases fitting TRBD1. This CDR3 has 17 residues. With V trimmed by 0 bases and J by 4 bases, 11 bases remained unmatched. Germline CDR1 reads LGHNA; CDR2 reads YNFKEQ. The CDR3 here is CASSQDLLAGTGYEQYF. The CDR3 bases are TGTGCCAGCAGCCAAGATTTACTGGCAGGGACAGGATACGAGCAGTACTTC.

The chain uses TRBV6-5 and TRBJ1-1; 9 bases are shared with TRBD1. Germline CDR1 and CDR2: MNHEY and SVGAGI. The CDR3 spans 14 residues. The trim removed 11 bases at V and 7 bases at J, leaving 14 bases unmatched. Written as DNA, the CDR3 is TGTGCCGGCACCGGGACAGGGACTTCAGGTGAAGCTTTCTTT. Translated, it gives CAGTGTGTSGEAFF.

This clone was seen more than once but under ten times. The rearrangement links TRBV7-6 to TRBJ1-4; 9 positions agree with TRBD1. This CDR3 is built from 15 residues. Looked up from germline, CDR1 is SGHVS and CDR2 is FNYEAQ. V was pared by 3 bases and J by 5 bases, with 4 bases of the junction left unmatched. The CDR3 DNA reads as TGTGCCAGCAGCTTCCAACAGGGGGCAAATGAAAAACTGTTTTTT. This encodes CASSFQQGANEKLFF.

V and J are TRBV6-5 and TRBJ1-5; D is unclear. CDR3 length: 15 amino acids. The V end was cut by 7 bases, the J end by 3 bases, with 16 bases between. Germline lookup yields CDR1 MNHEY and CDR2 SVGAGI. The CDR3 loop is CASTPSVHLNQPQHF. CDR3 in DNA: TGTGCCAGCACTCCTAGTGTACATCTCAATCAGCCCCAGCATTTT.

The CDR3 coding sequence is TGTGCCAGCAGCTTGGTGGGACAGGGTTTCAATGAGCAGTTCTTC. Its protein product is CASSLVGQGFNEQFF. This sequence joins TRBV5-4 and TRBJ2-1; 9 nucleotides agree with TRBD1. Unmatched junction bases numbered 4, after V lost 0 bases and J lost 6 bases. This CDR3 comprises 15 residues. Germline lookup yields CDR1 SGHNT and CDR2 YYREEE (reference sequence).

The chain joins TRBV10-3 to TRBJ1-5, with D possibly TRBD1 on 6 matching bases. This CDR3 is built from 15 residues. The ends were cut back, 3 bases at V and 4 bases at J, with 13 bases in the middle. Per the germline V gene, CDR1 is ENHRY and CDR2 is SYGVKD. The CDR3: CAISDRQGLNQPQHF. The CDR3 region has the DNA TGTGCCATCAGTGATAGGCAGGGGCTAAATCAGCCCCAGCATTTT.

The V call is TRBV9, the J call TRBJ1-2; TRBD1 agrees at 10 bases. This CDR3 contains 15 residues. Germline lookup yields CDR1 SGDLS and CDR2 YYNGEE. The junction had 9 bases not matched to a gene; V was cut back by 2 bases and J by 8 bases. The CDR3 region has the DNA TGTGCCAGCAGCGTGACAGGGGGCGCTTTGTCCGGCTACACCTTC. Translated: CASSVTGGALSGYTF.

The V gene is TRBV20-1, the J gene TRBJ1-2; D ambiguous. Germline-derived CDR1 and CDR2 are DFQATT and SNEGSKA (reference sequence). V lost 0 bases, J lost 8 bases, and 7 bases lay in between. CDR3 length: 11 residues. The CDR3 here is CSARDLYGYTF. CDR3 DNA sequence: TGCAGTGCTAGAGATCTATACGGCTACACCTTC.

The J gene is TRBJ2-1, the V gene TRBV24-1; 11 bases fit TRBD2. Unmatched junction bases numbered 10, after V lost 7 bases and J lost 6 bases. The germline gives CDR1 KGHDR, CDR2 SFDVKD. This CDR3 is 16 amino acids long. The DNA for the CDR3 is TGTGCCACCAGCACCTCTTTAGCGGGGGGGTTCAATGAGCAGTTCTTC. It specifies CATSTSLAGGFNEQFF.

The chain links TRBV9 to TRBJ1-2, with D hard to call. Germline V gene lookup returns CDR1 SGDLS and CDR2 YYNGEE. Trimming stripped 0 bases from V and 2 bases from J, with 5 bases between. The CDR3 contains 13 residues. The chain's CDR3 is CASSVDRNYGYTF. CDR3 in DNA: TGTGCCAGCAGCGTAGACAGAAACTATGGCTACACCTTC.

CDR3 DNA: TGCGCCAGCAGCCCCCAGGGGTCGACTAATGAAAAACTGTTTTTT. Its translation is CASSPQGSTNEKLFF. The rearrangement joins TRBV5-1 to TRBJ1-4; tentative D call: TRBD1 (6 bases). V lost 4 bases, J lost 2 bases, and 12 bases lay in between. CDR3 size: 15 residues. The germline gives CDR1 SGHRS, CDR2 YFSETQ.

The chain has TRBV5-1 and TRBJ2-5, with D possibly matching TRBD2 (6 bases). Looked up from germline, CDR1 is SGHRS and CDR2 is YFSETQ. The V gene lost 4 bases and the J gene lost 1 base, with 17 bases spanning the gap. The CDR3 has 16 residues. The DNA for the CDR3 is TGCGCCAGCAGCCTTGCGCCCGAGCGGGCCCAAGAGACCCAGTACTTC. The encoded protein is CASSLAPERAQETQYF.

The rearrangement links TRBV5-5 to TRBJ1-3, with TRBD1 identical over 9 bases. There are 19 residues in the CDR3. The ends lost 0 bases at V and 0 bases at J; junction bases unmatched: 10. In germline, CDR1 is SGHKS, CDR2 YYEKEE (reference sequence). The CDR3 region is CASSLDRGRVSPSGNTIYF. In nucleotides, the CDR3 is TGTGCCAGCAGCTTGGACAGGGGGCGAGTTTCTCCCTCTGGAAACACCATATATTTT.

This chain links TRBV6-5 with TRBJ2-3; D possibly corresponds to TRBD2 (6 bases). CDR3 length: 14 amino acids. Trimming took off 6 bases at V and 4 bases at J, with 14 bases between the two ends. Germline V gives CDR1 MNHEY, CDR2 SVGAGI. The CDR3 region is CASSSGLPADTQYF. CDR3 bases: TGTGCCAGCAGCTCGGGACTCCCCGCAGATACGCAGTATTTT.

The chain joins TRBV27 to TRBJ2-7; 8 bases match TRBD2. This CDR3 is built from 15 residues. V gave up 3 bases and J gave up 7 bases; unmatched junction bases: 11. Germline V gene data show CDR1 as MNHEY and CDR2 as SMNVEV (reference sequence). CDR3 in DNA: TGTGCCAGCAGTTTTGCTAGCGGAGGCGGGGGGGAGCAGTACTTC. Translated, it gives CASSFASGGGGEQYF.

CDR3 in amino acids: CASSPTGTGGEKLFF. CDR3 coding DNA: TGTGCCAGCTCACCGACCGGGACAGGGGGCGAAAAACTGTTTTTT. The chain links TRBV18 to TRBJ1-4; 12 bases match TRBD1. The CDR3 has 15 amino acids. J gave up 8 bases and V 3 bases, and 4 bases lay outside the gene matches. Germline V gene lookup returns CDR1 KGHSH and CDR2 LQKENI.

This chain uses TRBV9 with TRBJ2-3; 8 positions match TRBD1. The length of the CDR3 is 15 residues. J gave up 2 bases and V 5 bases, and 7 bases lay outside the gene matches. Germline-derived CDR1 and CDR2 are SGDLS and YYNGEE. The CDR3 nucleotides are TGTGCCAGCAGTTCGGACAGGGTATTCACAGATACGCAGTATTTT. Residues: CASSSDRVFTDTQYF.

The count of this clone is one. The gene calls are TRBV5-1 and TRBJ2-3, with 7 bases aligning to TRBD2. The CDR3 runs 14 residues. The V and J ends lost 4 bases and 4 bases, in that order; junction bases with no gene match: 6. CDR1 and CDR2 from the germline V gene are SGHRS and YFSETQ. The CDR3 DNA sequence: TGCGCCAGCAGCCGCCGAGGGAGGGCAGATACGCAGTATTTT. Translation gives CASSRRGRADTQYF.

This chain connects TRBV30 to TRBJ1-2; the match to TRBD1 covers 9 bases. The CDR3 totals 13 residues. Per the germline V gene, CDR1 is GTSNPN and CDR2 is SVGIG (reference sequence). J was trimmed by 5 bases and V by 8 bases; bases with no gene match: 9. The CDR3 bases are TGTGCCCGAAATACAGGGGGCAGATATGGCTACACCTTC. Amino acids: CARNTGGRYGYTF.

This chain uses TRBV3-1 (or the pseudogene TRBV3-2) with TRBJ1-1; D is perhaps TRBD1 (5 bases). Germline CDR1 and CDR2: LGHDT and YNNKEL (reference sequence). The ends were cut back, 1 base at V and 6 bases at J, with 12 bases in the middle. The CDR3 totals 14 residues. The CDR3 loop is CASSQVRGYPEAFF. The CDR3 region has the DNA TGTGCCAGCAGCCAAGTTCGGGGGTACCCTGAAGCTTTCTTT.

CDR3 nucleotides: TGCGCCAGCAGCCAAGTCGGCAATGAGCAGTTCTTC. Residues: CASSQVGNEQFF. This chain connects TRBV4-1 to TRBJ2-1; D not resolved. Between the trimmed V and J ends, which lost 1 base and 6 bases, there was a span of 4 bases. The CDR3 is 12 residues long. Germline lookup yields CDR1 MGHRA and CDR2 YSYEKL.

This clone was seen a single time. The chain recombines TRBV4-1 with TRBJ1-1; perhaps TRBD1 as D (5 bases). V gave up 2 bases and J gave up 1 base, with 11 bases separating them. This CDR3 has 15 residues. Per germline, CDR1 MGHRA and CDR2 YSYEKL. The CDR3 region is CASSQKYGGNTEAFF. The CDR3 DNA reads TGCGCCAGCAGCCAAAAGTACGGGGGGAACACTGAAGCTTTCTTT.

The gene calls are TRBV7-9 and TRBJ1-5, with TRBD1 as a possible D gene (6 bases). Germline CDR1 reads SEHNR; CDR2 reads FQNEAQ (reference sequence). Trimming left V 4 bases short and J 7 bases short, with 11 bases between. The CDR3 spans 13 residues. CDR3 nucleotide sequence: TGTGCCAGCAGCTCAGGACAGTTCCAGCCCCAGCATTTT. Translation: CASSSGQFQPQHF.

The V gene is TRBV28, the J gene TRBJ1-2, with 7 bases identical to TRBD1. The CDR3 runs to 16 residues. V trimming: 5 bases; J trimming: 8 bases; junction bases outside the gene matches: 17. Germline V lookup: CDR1 MDHEN, CDR2 SYDVKM. The CDR3 protein is CASSPRGQGVAYGYTF. DNA of the CDR3: TGTGCCAGCAGTCCCAGGGGTCAGGGGGTGGCTTACGGCTACACCTTC.

This CDR3 reads CASSVTGALTTPLHF. CDR3 nucleotide sequence: TGTGCCAGCAGCGTTACAGGGGCCTTGACAACACCCCTCCACTTT. The chain joins TRBV7-3 to TRBJ1-6; 7 bases agree with TRBD1. Germline trimming cut 5 bases from V and 11 bases from J; bases unmatched to any gene: 12. This CDR3 region has 15 residues. The germline gives CDR1 SGHTA, CDR2 FQGTGA.

The V and J genes are TRBV5-1 and TRBJ1-3, with D maybe TRBD1 (5 bases). This CDR3 region has 14 residues. The V end lost 5 bases, the J end lost 6 bases, and 15 bases lay between the germline ends. Germline loops: CDR1 SGHRS, CDR2 YFSETQ. The CDR3 DNA sequence: TGCGCCAGCAGTGCAGGGCAAGGAGTAAACACCATATATTTT. Translated, it gives CASSAGQGVNTIYF.

The chain combines TRBV5-1 with TRBJ1-1, with 8 nucleotides matching TRBD1. The CDR3 has 15 residues. The germline CDR1 and CDR2 sequences are SGHRS and YFSETQ. V lost 3 bases, J lost 2 bases, and 6 bases stayed unmatched. CDR3 nucleotide sequence: TGCGCCAGCAGCTCGGATGGACAGGGAAACACTGAAGCTTTCTTT. Residues: CASSSDGQGNTEAFF.

This chain links TRBV6-5 with TRBJ1-1, with TRBD1 matching 7 bases. V shed 5 bases and J 0 bases; nucleotides not matched to a gene: 3. Germline V gene sequence: CDR1 MNHEY, CDR2 SVGAGI. The CDR3 loop spans 14 amino acids. The CDR3 spells CASSLGQLNTEAFF. In DNA form, the CDR3 reads TGTGCCAGCAGTCTGGGACAGTTGAACACTGAAGCTTTCTTT.

The V and J genes are TRBV18 and TRBJ1-1; TRBD1 matches at 8 bases. V lost 6 bases and J lost 1; bases outside the gene matches: 7. Germline V lookup: CDR1 KGHSH, CDR2 LQKENI. This CDR3 contains 15 residues. CDR3 in DNA: TGTGCCAGCTCGCCCAGGGGGCTCTCGAACACTGAAGCTTTCTTT. The encoded protein is CASSPRGLSNTEAFF.